The clone carrying this T cell receptor (beta chain) was counted between two and nine times. This CDR3 is built from 15 residues. CDR1 and CDR2 from the germline V gene are MNHEY and SVGEGT. V was clipped by 2 bases and J by 2 bases, with 12 bases between them. TCRdb fed the RT-PCR reads into MiXCR, producing one record per CDR3 protein. The sample has about 680,000 distinct CDR3 sequences; around 14% are singletons. The clonotype was recovered from a female donor in good health, serving as a healthy control. The chain carries TRBV6-2 or TRBV6-3 and TRBJ1-2; no reliable D call. Input material: memory CD4+ T cells from blood. The CDR3 here is CASSYVVSTNYGYTF. CDR3 DNA sequence: TGTGCCAGCAGTTACGTTGTCTCCACCAACTATGGCTACACCTTC.